The clone carrying this TCR beta chain was seen more than once but under ten times. The sample is drawn from a study of CD8 T cells in Susac syndrome. V lost 2 bases and J lost 3, with 26 bases in between. Germline CDR1 and CDR2: MNHEY and SVGEGT. The CDR3 has 21 residues. Reverse transcription of roughly 0.5 to 1 ug RNA was carried out with random hexamers. TCRdb re-derived calls from the immunoSEQ multiplex PCR reads in MiXCR, one entry per CDR3 protein. Among 150,000 to 200,000 distinct CDR3 sequences listed, around 96% were seen once. CD8+ and CD4+ T cells from blood underwent TCR beta sequencing. Negative isolation was applied to CD8+ and CD4+ T cells, and FACS enrichment was applied to TEMRA cells.

The sequence came from a human donor in good health. The sequenced material came from CD4+ T cells from PBMCs. This chain links TRBV6-2 or TRBV6-3 with TRBJ1-6, with D hard to call. The CDR3 reads CASSYALGPQTPYFYNSPLHF. In DNA, the CDR3 is TGTGCCAGCAGTTACGCCCTCGGACCGCAGACACCCTATTTCTATAATTCACCCCTCCACTTT.